The 4 T cell receptor beta chains in this list originate from one sample, sequenced in a study of vaccination effects on CD4 cells after COVID-19. Expansion of antigen-specific CD4+ T cells with viral peptide pools was carried out by the ViraFEST assay before sequencing. Cultured cells yielded isolated CD4+ T cells after 10 to 11 days. Each participant was given two doses of one vaccine (BNT162b2 or mRNA-1273). Assay: immunoSEQ multiplex PCR; the TCRdb copy retains only in-frame clones and omits some. The data contain about 80,000 clones, under 80% of them singletons. Their antigens remain unidentified. Sequencing was performed on CD4+ T cells from PBMCs cultured with HCoV-OC43 spike peptides, taken after COVID-19 vaccination. Subset noted: HCoV-OC43 spike overlapping peptide pool stimulation. Source of these receptors: a human donor who received a COVID-19 vaccine.

The chain combines TRBV2 with TRBJ1-5; no clear D gene. V shed 2 bases and J shed 0 bases, with 8 bases lying between them. The germline V gene has CDR1 SNHLY and CDR2 FYNNEI. There are 15 residues in the CDR3. In nucleotides, the CDR3 is TGTGCCAGCAGTGAACGACTGAATAGCAATCAGCCCCAGCATTTT. The encoded protein is CASSERLNSNQPQHF.

J is TRBJ1-2 and V is TRBV27, with 9 bases fitting TRBD1. CDR1 and CDR2 from the germline V gene are MNHEY and SMNVEV (reference sequence). This CDR3 is 16 amino acids long. Unmatched junction bases numbered 7, after V lost 5 bases and J lost 0 bases. CDR3 region: CASSGGQGRSNYGYTF. In nucleotides, the CDR3 is TGTGCCAGCAGTGGGGGACAGGGAAGGTCTAACTATGGCTACACCTTC.

This chain connects TRBV10-2 to TRBJ2-3; the D gene could be TRBD1 or TRBD2 (5 bases each). The CDR3 consists of 14 residues. V was trimmed by 2 bases and J by 1 base, leaving 7 bases between them. CDR1 is WSHSY, CDR2 SAAADI, per germline. The CDR3 DNA reads TGCGCCAGCAGTGAGCCGGGACGCACAGATACGCAGTATTTT. Translated, it gives CASSEPGRTDTQYF.

V usage is TRBV5-1 and J usage is TRBJ2-7; no firm D call. V was trimmed by 0 bases and J by 2 bases, leaving 3 bases between them. Germline values: CDR1 SGHRS, CDR2 YFSETQ. The CDR3 consists of 12 residues. The CDR3 reads CASSLEAYEQYV. The CDR3 coding sequence is TGCGCCAGCAGCTTGGAGGCCTACGAGCAGTACGTC.